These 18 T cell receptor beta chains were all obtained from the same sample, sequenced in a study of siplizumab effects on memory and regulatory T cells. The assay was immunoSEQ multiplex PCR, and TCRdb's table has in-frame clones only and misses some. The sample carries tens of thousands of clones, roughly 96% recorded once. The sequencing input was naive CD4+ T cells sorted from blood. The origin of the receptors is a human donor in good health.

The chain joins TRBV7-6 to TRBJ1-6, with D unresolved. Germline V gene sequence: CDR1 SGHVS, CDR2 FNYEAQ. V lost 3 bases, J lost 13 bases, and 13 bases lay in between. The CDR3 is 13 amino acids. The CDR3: CASSFDVLGPLHF. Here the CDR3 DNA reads TGTGCCAGCAGCTTCGACGTCCTGGGGCCCCTCCACTTT.

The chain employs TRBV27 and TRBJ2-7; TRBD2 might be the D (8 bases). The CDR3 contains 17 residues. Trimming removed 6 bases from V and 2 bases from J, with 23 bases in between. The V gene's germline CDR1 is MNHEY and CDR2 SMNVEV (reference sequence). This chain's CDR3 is CASSPNRGQRGTYEQYF. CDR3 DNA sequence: TGTGCCAGCAGCCCTAATAGGGGACAGCGGGGGACCTACGAGCAGTACTTC.

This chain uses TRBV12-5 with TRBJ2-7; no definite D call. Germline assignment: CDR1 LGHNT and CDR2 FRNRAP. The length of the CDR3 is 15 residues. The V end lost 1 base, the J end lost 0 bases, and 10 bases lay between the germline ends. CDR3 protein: CASGLALQNSYEQYF. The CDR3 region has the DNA TGTGCTAGTGGTTTGGCTTTACAGAACTCCTACGAGCAGTACTTC.

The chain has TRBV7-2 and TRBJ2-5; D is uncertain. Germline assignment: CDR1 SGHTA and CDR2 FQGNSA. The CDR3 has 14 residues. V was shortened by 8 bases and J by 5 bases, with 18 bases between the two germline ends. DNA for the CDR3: TGTGCCAGCGGCCGAAGGGTACTCGACGAGACCCAGTACTTC. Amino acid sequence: CASGRRVLDETQYF.

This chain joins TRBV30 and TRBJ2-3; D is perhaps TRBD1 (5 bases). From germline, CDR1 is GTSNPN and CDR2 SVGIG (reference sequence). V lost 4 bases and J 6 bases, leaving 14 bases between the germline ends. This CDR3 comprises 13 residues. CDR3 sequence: CAWTDRSSDTQYF. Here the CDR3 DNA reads TGTGCCTGGACCGACAGATCCTCGGATACGCAGTATTTT.

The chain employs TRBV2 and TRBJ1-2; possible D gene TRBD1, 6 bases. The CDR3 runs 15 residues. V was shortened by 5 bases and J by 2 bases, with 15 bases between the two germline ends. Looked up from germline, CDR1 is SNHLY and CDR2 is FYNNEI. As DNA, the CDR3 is TGTGCCAGCAGTCCCGGACAGCTTGCAAACTATGGCTACACCTTC. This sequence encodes CASSPGQLANYGYTF.

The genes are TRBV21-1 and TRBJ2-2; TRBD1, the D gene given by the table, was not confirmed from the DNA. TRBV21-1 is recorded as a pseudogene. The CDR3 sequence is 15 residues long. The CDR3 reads CASNNRNRFTGELFF. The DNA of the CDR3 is TGTGCCAGCAACAATCGAAACAGATTCACCGGGGAGCTGTTTTTT.

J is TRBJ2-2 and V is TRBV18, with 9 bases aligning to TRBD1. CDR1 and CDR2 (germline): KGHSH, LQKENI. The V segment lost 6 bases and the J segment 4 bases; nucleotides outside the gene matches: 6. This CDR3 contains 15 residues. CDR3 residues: CASSTGTGITGELFF. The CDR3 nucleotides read TGTGCCAGCTCTACCGGGACAGGGATCACCGGGGAGCTGTTTTTT.

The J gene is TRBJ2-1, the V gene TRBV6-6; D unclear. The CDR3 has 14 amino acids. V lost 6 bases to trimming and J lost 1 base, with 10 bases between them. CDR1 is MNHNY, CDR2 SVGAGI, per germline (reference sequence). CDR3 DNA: TGTGCCAGCAGAGTAGGGATTTCCTACAATGAGCAGTTCTTC. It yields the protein CASRVGISYNEQFF.

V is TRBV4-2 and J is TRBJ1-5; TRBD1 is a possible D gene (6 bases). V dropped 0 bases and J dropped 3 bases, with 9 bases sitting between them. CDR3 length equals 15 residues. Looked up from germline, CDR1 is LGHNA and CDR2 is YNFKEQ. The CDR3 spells CASSQEAGANQPQHF. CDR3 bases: TGTGCCAGCAGCCAAGAAGCAGGGGCCAATCAGCCCCAGCATTTT.

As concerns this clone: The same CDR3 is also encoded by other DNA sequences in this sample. CDR3: CATSRARETQYF. In nucleotides, the CDR3 is TGTGCCACCAGCAGAGCTAGAGAGACCCAGTACTTC. This chain connects TRBV15 to TRBJ2-5; D unclear. The CDR3 has 12 residues. CDR1 LNHNV and CDR2 YYDKDF come from the germline V gene (reference sequence). V lost 1 base and J 4 bases, leaving 4 bases between the germline ends.

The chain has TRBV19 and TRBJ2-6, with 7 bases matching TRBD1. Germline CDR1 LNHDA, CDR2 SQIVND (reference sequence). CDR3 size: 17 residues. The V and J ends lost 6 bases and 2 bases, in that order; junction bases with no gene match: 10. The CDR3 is CASSRNQGEAGANVLTF. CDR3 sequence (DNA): TGTGCCAGTAGCCGAAATCAGGGGGAAGCTGGGGCCAACGTCCTGACTTTC.

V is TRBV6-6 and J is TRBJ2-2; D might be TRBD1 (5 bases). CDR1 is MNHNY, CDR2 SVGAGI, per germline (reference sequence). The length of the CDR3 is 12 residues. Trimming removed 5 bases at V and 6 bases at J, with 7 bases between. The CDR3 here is CASSRGSGELFF. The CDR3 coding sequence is TGTGCCAGCAGTAGGGGATCCGGGGAGCTGTTTTTT.

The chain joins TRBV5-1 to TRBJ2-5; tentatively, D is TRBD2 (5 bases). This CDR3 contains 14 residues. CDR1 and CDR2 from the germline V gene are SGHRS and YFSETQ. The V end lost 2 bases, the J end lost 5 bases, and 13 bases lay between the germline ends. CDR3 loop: CASSFPQAAETQYF. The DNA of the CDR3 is TGCGCCAGCAGCTTCCCACAAGCGGCGGAGACCCAGTACTTC.

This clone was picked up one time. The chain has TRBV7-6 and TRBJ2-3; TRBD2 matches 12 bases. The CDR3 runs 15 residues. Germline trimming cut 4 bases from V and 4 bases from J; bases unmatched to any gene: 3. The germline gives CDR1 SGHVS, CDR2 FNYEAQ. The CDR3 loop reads CASSSSGGDSDTQYF. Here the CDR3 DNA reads TGTGCCAGCAGCTCTAGCGGGGGGGATTCAGATACGCAGTATTTT.

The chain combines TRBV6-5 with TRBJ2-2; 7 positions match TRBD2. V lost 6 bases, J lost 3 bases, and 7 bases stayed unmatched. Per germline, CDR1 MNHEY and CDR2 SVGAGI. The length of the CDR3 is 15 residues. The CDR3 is CASRSGTTHTGELFF. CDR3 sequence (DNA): TGTGCCAGCAGATCCGGGACTACCCACACCGGGGAGCTGTTTTTT.

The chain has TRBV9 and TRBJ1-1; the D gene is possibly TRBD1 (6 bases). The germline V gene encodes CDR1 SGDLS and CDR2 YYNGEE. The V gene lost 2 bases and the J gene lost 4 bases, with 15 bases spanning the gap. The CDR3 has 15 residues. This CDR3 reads CASSVPTGGFTEAFF. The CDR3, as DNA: TGTGCCAGCAGCGTTCCGACAGGAGGCTTCACTGAAGCTTTCTTT.

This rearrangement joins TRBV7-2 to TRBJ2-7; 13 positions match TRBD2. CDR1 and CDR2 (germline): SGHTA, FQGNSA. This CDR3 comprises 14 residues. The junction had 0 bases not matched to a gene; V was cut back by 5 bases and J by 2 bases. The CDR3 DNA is TGTGCCAGCAGCGGACTAGCGGGGGCCTACGAGCAGTACTTC. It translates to CASSGLAGAYEQYF. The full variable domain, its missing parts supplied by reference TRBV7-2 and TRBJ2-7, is GAGVSQSPSNKVTEKGKDVELRCDPISGHTALYWYRQSLGQGLEFLIYFQGNSAPDKSGLPSDRFSAERTGGSVSTLTIQRTQQEDSAVYLCASSGLAGAYEQYFGPGTRLTVT.